This TCR beta chain appears in the sequencing data of a study of molecular identifiers for immune sequencing clone quantification. General study findings and limits: Even with more than 950,000 naive cells present, spiked Jurkat TCR RNA from one cell was reportedly detectable.

TCRdb itself ran the PCR reads through MiXCR, one entry per CDR3 protein. There are 100,000 or so distinct CDR3 sequences in the sample; 21% occur only once, and roughly 1% lies in the top ten. The authors gated naive CD8 T cells as CD8+CD4-CCR7+CD45RA+ for sorting. The CDR3 sequence is 20 residues long. Germline CDR1 and CDR2: SGHAT and FQNNGV. V gave up 3 bases and J gave up 5 bases, with 29 bases separating them. This clonotype was seen many times. The antigen remains undetermined. This rearrangement joins TRBV11-2 to TRBJ2-1; either TRBD1 or TRBD2 may supply D (5 bases each). Sequencing was performed on naive CD8+ T cells from blood, with Jurkat cell RNA spiked in. Subset given: FACS-sorted CD8+CD4-CCR7+CD45RA+ naive T cells. This TCR was recovered from a human donor in good health. Some libraries in this study had Jurkat cell RNA spiked in. The CDR3 sequence is CASSFSVVRMVPGNHNEQFF. The DNA of the CDR3 is TGTGCCAGCAGCTTTAGCGTAGTCCGAATGGTCCCAGGGAACCACAATGAGCAGTTCTTC.